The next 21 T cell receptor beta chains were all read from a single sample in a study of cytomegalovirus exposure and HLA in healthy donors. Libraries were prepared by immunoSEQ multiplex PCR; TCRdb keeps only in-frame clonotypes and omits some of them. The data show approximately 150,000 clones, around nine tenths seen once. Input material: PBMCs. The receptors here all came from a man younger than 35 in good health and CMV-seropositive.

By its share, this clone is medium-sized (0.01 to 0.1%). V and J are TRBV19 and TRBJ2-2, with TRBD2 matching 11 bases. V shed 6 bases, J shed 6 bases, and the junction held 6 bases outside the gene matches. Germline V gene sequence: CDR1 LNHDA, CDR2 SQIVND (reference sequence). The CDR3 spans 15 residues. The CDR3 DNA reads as TGTGCCAGTAGCCTAGCGGGAGGTACATCCGGGGAGCTGTTTTTT. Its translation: CASSLAGGTSGELFF.

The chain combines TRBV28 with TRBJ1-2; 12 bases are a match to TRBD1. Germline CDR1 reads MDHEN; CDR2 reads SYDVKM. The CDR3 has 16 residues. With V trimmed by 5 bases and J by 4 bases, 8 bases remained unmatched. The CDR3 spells CASSPPGQGAIYGYTF. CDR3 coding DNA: TGTGCCAGCAGTCCCCCGGGACAGGGGGCAATCTATGGCTACACCTTC.

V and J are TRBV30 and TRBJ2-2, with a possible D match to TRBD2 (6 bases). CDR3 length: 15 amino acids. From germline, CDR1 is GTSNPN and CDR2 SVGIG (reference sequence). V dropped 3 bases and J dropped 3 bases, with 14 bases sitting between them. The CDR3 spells CAWSPLARDTGELFF. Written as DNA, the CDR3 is TGTGCCTGGAGCCCACTAGCTCGAGACACCGGGGAGCTGTTTTTT.

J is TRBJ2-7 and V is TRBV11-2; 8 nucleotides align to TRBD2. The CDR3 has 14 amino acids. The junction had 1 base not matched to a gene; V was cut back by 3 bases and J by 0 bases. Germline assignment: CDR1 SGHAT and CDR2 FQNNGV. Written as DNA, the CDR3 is TGTGCCAGCAGCTTTAGCGGGGTCTCCTACGAGCAGTACTTC. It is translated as CASSFSGVSYEQYF.

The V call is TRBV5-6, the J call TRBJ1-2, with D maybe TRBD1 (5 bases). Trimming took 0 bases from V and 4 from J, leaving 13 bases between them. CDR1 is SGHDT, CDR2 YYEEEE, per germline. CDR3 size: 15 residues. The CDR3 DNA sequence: TGTGCCAGCAGCTTGGGCCTAGGGAGGGGCTATGGCTACACCTTC. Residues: CASSLGLGRGYGYTF.

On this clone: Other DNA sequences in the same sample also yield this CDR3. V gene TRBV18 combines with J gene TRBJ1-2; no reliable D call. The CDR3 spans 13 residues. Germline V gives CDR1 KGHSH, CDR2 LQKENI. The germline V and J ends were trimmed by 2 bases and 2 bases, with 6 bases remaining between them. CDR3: CASSPEPNYGYTF. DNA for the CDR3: TGTGCCAGCTCACCAGAGCCAAACTATGGCTACACCTTC.

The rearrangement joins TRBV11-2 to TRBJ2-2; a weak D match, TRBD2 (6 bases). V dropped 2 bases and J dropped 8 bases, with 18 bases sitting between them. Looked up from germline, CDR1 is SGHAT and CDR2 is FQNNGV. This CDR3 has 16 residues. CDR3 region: CASSLRGGPGGGELFF. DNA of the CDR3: TGTGCCAGCAGCTTAAGGGGCGGACCCGGAGGGGGGGAGCTGTTTTTT. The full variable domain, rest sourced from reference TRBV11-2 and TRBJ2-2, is EAGVAQSPRYKIIEKRQSVAFWCNPISGHATLYWYQQILGQGPKLLIQFQNNGVVDDSQLPKDRFSAERLKGVDSTLKIQPAKLEDSAVYLCASSLRGGPGGGELFFGEGSRLTVL.

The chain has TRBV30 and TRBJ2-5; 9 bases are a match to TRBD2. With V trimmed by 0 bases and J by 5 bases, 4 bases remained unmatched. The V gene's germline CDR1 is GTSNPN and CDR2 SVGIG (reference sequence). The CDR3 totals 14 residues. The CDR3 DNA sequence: TGTGCCTGGAGTGTACTAGCGGGTGAGGAGACCCAGTACTTC. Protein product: CAWSVLAGEETQYF.

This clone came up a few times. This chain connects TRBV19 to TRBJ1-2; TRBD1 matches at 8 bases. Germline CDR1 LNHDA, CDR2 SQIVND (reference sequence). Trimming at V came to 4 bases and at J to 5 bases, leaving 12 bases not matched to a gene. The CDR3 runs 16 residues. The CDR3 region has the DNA TGTGCCAGTAGTACGGCGTTACGGGACAGGAAATATGGCTACACCTTC. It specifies CASSTALRDRKYGYTF.

CDR3 sequence reads: CASTTMAGFEQYF. CDR3 bases: TGTGCCAGCACTACCATGGCAGGGTTCGAGCAGTACTTC. The V call is TRBV2, the J call TRBJ2-7, with D tentatively TRBD1 (5 bases). The V gene lost 7 bases and the J gene lost 6 bases, with 16 bases spanning the gap. CDR3 length: 13 amino acids. Germline assignment: CDR1 SNHLY and CDR2 FYNNEI.

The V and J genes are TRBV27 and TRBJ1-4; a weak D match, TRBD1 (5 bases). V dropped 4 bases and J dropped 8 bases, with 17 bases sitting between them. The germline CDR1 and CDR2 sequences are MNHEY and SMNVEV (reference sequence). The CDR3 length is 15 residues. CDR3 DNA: TGTGCCAGCAGTTCCTATGCGGGGACGGGGGAAAAACTGTTTTTT. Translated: CASSSYAGTGEKLFF.

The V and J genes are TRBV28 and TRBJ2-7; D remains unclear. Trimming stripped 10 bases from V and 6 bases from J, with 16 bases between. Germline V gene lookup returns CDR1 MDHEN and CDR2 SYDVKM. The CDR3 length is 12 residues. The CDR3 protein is CATNTLSGEQYF. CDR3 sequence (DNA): TGTGCCACCAACACTCTTTCGGGCGAGCAGTACTTC.

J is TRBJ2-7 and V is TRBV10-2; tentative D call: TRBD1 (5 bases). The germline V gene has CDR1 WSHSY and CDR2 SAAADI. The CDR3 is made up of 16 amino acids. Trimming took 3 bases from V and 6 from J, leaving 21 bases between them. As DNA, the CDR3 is TGCGCCAGCAGTGATCCCCACCGGACACCTACCCTCGAGCAGTACTTC. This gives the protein CASSDPHRTPTLEQYF.

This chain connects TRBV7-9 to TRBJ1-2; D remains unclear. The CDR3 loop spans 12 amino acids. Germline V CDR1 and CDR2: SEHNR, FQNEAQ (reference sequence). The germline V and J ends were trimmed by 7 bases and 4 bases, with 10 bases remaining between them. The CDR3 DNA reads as TGTGCCAGCAACCCCGGTACCTATGGCTACACCTTC. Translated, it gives CASNPGTYGYTF.

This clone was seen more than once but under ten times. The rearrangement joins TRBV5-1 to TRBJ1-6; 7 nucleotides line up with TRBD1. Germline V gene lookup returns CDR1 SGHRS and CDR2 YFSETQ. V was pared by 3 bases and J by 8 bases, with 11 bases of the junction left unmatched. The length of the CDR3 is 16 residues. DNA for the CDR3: TGCGCCAGCAGCTGGCATTCAGGGGGTATCGATTCACCCCTCCACTTT. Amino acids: CASSWHSGGIDSPLHF.

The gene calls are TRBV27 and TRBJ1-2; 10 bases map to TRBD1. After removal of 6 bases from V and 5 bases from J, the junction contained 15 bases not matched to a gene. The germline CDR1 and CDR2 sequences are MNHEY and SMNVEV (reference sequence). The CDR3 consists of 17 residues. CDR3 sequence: CASSLATGGGRTYGYTF. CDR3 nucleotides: TGTGCCAGCAGCCTCGCGACAGGGGGCGGTCGAACTTATGGCTACACCTTC.

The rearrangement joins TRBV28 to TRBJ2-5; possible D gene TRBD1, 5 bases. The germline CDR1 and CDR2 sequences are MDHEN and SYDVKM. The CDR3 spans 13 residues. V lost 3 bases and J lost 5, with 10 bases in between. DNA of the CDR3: TGTGCCAGCAGTTTTCCAGGGTCGGAGACCCAGTACTTC. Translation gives CASSFPGSETQYF.

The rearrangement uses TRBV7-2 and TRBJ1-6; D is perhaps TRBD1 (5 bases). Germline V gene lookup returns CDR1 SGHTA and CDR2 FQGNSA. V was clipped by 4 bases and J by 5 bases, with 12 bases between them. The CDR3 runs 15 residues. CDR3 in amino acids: CASSSRGRDNSPLHF. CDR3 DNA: TGTGCCAGCAGCTCTAGAGGCAGGGATAATTCACCCCTCCACTTT.

The CDR3 coding sequence is TGTGCCAGCAACCGACTAGCGGCAGACAATGAGCAGTTCTTC. The encoded protein is CASNRLAADNEQFF. The chain joins TRBV7-9 to TRBJ2-1, with TRBD2 identical over 9 bases. With V trimmed by 7 bases and J by 5 bases, 6 bases remained unmatched. Germline V gives CDR1 SEHNR, CDR2 FQNEAQ (reference sequence). The CDR3 is 14 residues long. Drawing the rest from reference TRBV7-9 and TRBJ2-1, the complete variable domain is DTGVSQNPRHKITKRGQNVTFRCDPISEHNRLYWYRQTLGQGPEFLTYFQNEAQLEKSRLLSDRFSAERPKGSFSTLEIQRTEQGDSAMYLCASNRLAADNEQFFGPGTRLTVL.

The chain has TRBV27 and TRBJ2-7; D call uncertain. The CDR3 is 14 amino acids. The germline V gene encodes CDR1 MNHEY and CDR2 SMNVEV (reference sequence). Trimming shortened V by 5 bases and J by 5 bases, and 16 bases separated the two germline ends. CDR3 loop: CASSPSTQLNEQYF. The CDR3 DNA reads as TGTGCCAGCAGTCCTTCGACACAATTGAACGAGCAGTACTTC.

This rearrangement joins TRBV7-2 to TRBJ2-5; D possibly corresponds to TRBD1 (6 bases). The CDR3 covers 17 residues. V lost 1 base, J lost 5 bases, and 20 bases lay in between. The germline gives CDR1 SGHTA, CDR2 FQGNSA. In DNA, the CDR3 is TGTGCCAGCAGCTTAGTTGGAATGGGGGCAGGGTGGGAGACCCAGTACTTC. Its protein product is CASSLVGMGAGWETQYF.